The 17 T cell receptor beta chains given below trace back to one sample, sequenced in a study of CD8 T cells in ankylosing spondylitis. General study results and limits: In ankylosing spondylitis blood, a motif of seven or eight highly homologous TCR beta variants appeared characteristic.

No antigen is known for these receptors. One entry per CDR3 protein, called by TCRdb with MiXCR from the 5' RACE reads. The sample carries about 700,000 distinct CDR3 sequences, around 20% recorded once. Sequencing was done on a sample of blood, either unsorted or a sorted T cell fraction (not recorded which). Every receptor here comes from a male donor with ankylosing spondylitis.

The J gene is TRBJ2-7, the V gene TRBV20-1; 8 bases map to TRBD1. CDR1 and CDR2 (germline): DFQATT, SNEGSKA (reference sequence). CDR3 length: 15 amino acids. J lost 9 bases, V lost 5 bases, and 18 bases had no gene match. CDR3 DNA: TGCAGTGCTCGACCGCTGGACAGGGACGAGTCGGGGCAGTACTTC. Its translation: CSARPLDRDESGQYF.

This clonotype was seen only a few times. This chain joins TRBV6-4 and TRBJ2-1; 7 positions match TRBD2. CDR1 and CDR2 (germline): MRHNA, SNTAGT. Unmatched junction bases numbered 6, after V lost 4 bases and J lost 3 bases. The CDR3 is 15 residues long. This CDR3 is CASSVRAGDYNEQFF. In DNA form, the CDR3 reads TGTGCCAGCAGTGTAAGGGCGGGGGACTACAATGAGCAGTTCTTC.

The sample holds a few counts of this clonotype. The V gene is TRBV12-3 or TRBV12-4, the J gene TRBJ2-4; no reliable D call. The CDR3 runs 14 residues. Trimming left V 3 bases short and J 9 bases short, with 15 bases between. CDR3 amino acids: CASSFDASWGIQYF. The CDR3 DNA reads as TGTGCCAGCAGTTTTGACGCTAGTTGGGGCATTCAGTACTTC.

The CDR3 DNA sequence: TGTGCCAGCCGAACGGGGGGATCCTACGAGCAGTACTTC. It encodes CASRTGGSYEQYF. J is TRBJ2-7 and V is TRBV25-1; 7 bases are shared with TRBD2. Germline loops: CDR1 MGHDK, CDR2 SYGVNS. The CDR3 has 13 residues. The junction had 5 bases not matched to a gene; V was cut back by 8 bases and J by 1 base.

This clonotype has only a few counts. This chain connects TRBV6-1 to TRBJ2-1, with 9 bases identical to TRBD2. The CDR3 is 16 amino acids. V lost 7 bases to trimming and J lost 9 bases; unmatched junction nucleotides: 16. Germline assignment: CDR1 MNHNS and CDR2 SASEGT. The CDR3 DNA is TGTGCCAGCACACTGCCGGGACTAGCCGGGTTAGGTGAGCAGTTCTTC. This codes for CASTLPGLAGLGEQFF.

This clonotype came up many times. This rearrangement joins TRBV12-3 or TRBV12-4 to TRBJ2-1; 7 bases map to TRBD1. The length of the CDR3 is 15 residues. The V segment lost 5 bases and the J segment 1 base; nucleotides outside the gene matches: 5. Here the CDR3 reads CASSVGQISYNEQFF. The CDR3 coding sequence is TGTGCCAGCAGTGTGGGACAGATTTCCTACAATGAGCAGTTCTTC.

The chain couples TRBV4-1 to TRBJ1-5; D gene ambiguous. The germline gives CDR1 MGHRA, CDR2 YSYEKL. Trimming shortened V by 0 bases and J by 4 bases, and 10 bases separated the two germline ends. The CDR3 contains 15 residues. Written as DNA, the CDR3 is TGCGCCAGCAGCCAAGATGTAGCCTATAATCAGCCCCAGCATTTT. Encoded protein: CASSQDVAYNQPQHF.

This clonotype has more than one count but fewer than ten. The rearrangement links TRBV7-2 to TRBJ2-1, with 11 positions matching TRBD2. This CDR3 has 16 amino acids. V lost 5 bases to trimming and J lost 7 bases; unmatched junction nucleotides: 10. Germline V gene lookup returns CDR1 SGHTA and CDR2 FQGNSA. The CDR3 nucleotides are TGTGCCAGCAGCCCCCTTAGCGGGGGGGCAGGTAATGAGCAGTTCTTC. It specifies CASSPLSGGAGNEQFF.

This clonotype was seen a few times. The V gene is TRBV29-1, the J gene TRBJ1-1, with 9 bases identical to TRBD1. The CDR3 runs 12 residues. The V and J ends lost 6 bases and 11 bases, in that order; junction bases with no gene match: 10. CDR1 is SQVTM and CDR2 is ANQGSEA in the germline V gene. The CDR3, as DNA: TGCAGCGTGGAGGAATACAGGGGGCGGGCTTTCTTT. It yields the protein CSVEEYRGRAFF.

The CDR3, as DNA: TGTGCCAGCAGCCTACTTAGTTCGGGAAACGAGCAGTACTTC. Its protein is CASSLLSSGNEQYF. The J gene is TRBJ2-7, the V gene TRBV3-1, with a possible D match to TRBD2 (5 bases). Germline CDR1 is LGHDT and CDR2 is YNNKEL (reference sequence). Trimming removed 4 bases at V and 5 bases at J, with 15 bases between. The CDR3 spans 14 residues.

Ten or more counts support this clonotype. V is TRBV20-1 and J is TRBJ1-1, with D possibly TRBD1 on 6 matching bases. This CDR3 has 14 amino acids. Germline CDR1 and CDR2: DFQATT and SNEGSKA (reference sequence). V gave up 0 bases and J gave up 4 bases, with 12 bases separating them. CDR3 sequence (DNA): TGCAGTGCTAGAGACAGGGGAATCATCACTGAAGCTTTCTTT. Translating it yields CSARDRGIITEAFF.

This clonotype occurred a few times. The CDR3 region has the DNA TGTGCCAGCAGTTTTGGGGGGGGCAGGTATAATGAGCAGTTCTTC. The encoded protein is CASSFGGGRYNEQFF. The chain employs TRBV27 and TRBJ2-1; possible D gene TRBD2, 7 bases. Germline V CDR1 and CDR2: MNHEY, SMNVEV (reference sequence). V dropped 3 bases and J dropped 7 bases, with 16 bases sitting between them. The CDR3 has 15 residues.

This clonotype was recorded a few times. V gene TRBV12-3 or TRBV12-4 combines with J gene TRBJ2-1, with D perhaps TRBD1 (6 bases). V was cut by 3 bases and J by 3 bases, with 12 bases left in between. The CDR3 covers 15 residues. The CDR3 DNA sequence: TGTGCCAGCAGTTTTACCCGGGACAACTACAATGAGCAGTTCTTC. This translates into CASSFTRDNYNEQFF.

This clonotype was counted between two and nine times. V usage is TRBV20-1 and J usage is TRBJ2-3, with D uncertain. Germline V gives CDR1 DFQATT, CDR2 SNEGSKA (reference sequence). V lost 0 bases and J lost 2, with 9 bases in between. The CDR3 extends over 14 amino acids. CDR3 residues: CSARDGLITDTQYF. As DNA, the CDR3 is TGCAGTGCTAGAGATGGTCTGATCACAGATACGCAGTATTTT.

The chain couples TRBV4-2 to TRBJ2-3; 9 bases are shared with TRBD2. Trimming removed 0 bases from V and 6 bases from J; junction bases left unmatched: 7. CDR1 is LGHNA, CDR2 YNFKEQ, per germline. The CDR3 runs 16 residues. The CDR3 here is CASSQDLASGTDTQYF. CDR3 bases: TGTGCCAGCAGCCAAGATCTGGCTAGCGGGACGGATACGCAGTATTTT.

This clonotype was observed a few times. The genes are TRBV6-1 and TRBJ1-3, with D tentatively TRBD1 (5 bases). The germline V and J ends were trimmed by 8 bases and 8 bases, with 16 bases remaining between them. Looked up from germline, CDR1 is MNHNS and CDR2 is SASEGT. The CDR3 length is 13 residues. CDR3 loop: CASARDRADTIYF. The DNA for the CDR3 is TGTGCCAGCGCCAGGGACCGGGCGGACACCATATATTTT.

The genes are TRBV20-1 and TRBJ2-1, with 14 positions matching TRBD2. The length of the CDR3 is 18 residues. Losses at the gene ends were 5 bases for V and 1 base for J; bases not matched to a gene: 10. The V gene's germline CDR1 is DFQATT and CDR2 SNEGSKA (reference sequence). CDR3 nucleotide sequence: TGCAGTGCTGGGACTAGCGGGAGTACCCGGACTTCCTACAATGAGCAGTTCTTC. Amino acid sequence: CSAGTSGSTRTSYNEQFF.